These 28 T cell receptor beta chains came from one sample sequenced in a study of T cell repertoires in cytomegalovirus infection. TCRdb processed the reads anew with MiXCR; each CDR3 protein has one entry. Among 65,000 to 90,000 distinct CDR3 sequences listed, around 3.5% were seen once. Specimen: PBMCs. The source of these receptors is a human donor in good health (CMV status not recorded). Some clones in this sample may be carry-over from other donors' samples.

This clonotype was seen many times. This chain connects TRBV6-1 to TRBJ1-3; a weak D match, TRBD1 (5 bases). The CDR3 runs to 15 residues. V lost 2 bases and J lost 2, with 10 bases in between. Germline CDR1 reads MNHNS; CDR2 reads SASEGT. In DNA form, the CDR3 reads TGTGCCAGCAGTGAACAGGGTAGAGCTGGAAACACCATATATTTT. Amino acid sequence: CASSEQGRAGNTIYF.

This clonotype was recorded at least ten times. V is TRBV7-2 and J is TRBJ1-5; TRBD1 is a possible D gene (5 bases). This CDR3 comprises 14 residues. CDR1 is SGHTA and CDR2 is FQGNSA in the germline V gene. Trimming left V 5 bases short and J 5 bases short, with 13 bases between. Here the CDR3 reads CASSQTGGDQPQHF. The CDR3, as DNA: TGTGCCAGCAGCCAGACGGGGGGGGATCAGCCCCAGCATTTT.

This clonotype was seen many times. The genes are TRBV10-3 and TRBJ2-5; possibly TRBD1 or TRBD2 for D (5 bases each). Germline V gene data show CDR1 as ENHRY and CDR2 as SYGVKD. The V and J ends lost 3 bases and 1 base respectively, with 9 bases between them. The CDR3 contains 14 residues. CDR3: CAISDIGGQETQYF. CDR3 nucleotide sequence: TGTGCCATCAGTGATATTGGGGGCCAAGAGACCCAGTACTTC.

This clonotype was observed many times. This chain's CDR3 is CASSPQDTGELFF. CDR3 in DNA: TGTGCCAGCAGCCCCCAGGACACCGGGGAGCTGTTTTTT. The V gene is TRBV7-2, the J gene TRBJ2-2; no clear D. The CDR3 runs to 13 residues. V lost 5 bases and J 3 bases, leaving 7 bases between the germline ends. CDR1 is SGHTA and CDR2 is FQGNSA in the germline V gene.

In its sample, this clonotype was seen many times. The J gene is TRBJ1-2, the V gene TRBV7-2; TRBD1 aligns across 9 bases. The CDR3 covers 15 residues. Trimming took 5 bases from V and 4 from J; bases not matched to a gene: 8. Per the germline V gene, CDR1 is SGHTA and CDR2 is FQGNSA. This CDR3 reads CASSPNRGRTYGYTF. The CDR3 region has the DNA TGTGCCAGCAGCCCCAACAGGGGGCGCACCTATGGCTACACCTTC.

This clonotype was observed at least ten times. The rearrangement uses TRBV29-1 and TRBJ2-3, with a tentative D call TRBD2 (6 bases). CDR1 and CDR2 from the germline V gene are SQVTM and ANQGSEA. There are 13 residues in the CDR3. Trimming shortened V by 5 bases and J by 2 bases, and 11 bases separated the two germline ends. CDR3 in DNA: TGCAGCGTTTCCGGCGGGGTCACAGATACGCAGTATTTT. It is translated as CSVSGGVTDTQYF.

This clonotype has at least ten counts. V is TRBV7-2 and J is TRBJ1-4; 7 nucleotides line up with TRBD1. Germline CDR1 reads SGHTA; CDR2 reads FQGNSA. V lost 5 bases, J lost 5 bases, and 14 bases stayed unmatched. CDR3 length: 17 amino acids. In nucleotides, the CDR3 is TGTGCCAGCAGCCGACGGGGCCTGACAGGGAGGAATGAAAAACTGTTTTTT. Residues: CASSRRGLTGRNEKLFF.

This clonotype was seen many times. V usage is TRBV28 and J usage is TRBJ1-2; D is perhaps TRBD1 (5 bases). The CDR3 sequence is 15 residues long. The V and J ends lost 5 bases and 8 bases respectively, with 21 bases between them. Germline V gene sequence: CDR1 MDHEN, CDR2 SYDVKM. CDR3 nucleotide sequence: TGTGCCAGCAGTCCCCCGGGACGGCGTGTTATAGGCTACACCTTC. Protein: CASSPPGRRVIGYTF.

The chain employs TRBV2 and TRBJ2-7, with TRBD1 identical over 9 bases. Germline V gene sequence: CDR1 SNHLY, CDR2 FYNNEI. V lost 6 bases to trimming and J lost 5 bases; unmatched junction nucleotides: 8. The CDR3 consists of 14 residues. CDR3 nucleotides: TGTGCCAGCAGGGGGACAGGGTTGTTCAACGAGCAGTACTTC. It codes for CASRGTGLFNEQYF.

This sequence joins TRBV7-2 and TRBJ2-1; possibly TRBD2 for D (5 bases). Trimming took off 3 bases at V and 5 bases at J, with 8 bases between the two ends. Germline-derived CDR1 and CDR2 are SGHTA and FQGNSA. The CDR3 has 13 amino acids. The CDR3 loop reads CASSFSVNNEQFF. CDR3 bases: TGTGCCAGCAGCTTTAGCGTTAACAATGAGCAGTTCTTC. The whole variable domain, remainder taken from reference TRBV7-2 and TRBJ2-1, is GAGVSQSPSNKVTEKGKDVELRCDPISGHTALYWYRQSLGQGLEFLIYFQGNSAPDKSGLPSDRFSAERTGGSVSTLTIQRTQQEDSAVYLCASSFSVNNEQFFGPGTRLTVL.

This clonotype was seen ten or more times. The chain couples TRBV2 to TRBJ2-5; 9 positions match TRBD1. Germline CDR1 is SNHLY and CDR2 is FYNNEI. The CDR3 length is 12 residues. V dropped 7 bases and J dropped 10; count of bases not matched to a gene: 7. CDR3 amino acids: CASMDRGRIQYF. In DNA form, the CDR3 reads TGTGCCAGCATGGACAGGGGTAGGATCCAGTACTTC. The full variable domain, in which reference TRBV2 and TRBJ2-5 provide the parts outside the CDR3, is EPEVTQTPSHQVTQMGQEVILRCVPISNHLYFYWYRQILGQKVEFLVSFYNNEISEKSEIFDDQFSVERPDGSNFTLKIRSTKLEDSAMYFCASMDRGRIQYFGPGTRLLVL.

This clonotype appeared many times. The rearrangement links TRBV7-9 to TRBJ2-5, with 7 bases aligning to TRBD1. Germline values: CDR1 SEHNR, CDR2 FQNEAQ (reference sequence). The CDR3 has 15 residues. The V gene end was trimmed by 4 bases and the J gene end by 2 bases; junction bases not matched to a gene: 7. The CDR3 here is CASSSQPGGQETQYF. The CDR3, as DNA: TGTGCCAGCAGCTCTCAACCAGGGGGACAAGAGACCCAGTACTTC.

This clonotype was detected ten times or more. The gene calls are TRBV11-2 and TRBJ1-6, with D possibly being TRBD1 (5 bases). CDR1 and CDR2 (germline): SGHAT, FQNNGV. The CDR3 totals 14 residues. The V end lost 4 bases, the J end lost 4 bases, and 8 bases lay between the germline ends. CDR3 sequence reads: CASSSTAYNSPLHF. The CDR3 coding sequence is TGTGCCAGCAGCTCGACAGCATATAATTCACCCCTCCACTTT.

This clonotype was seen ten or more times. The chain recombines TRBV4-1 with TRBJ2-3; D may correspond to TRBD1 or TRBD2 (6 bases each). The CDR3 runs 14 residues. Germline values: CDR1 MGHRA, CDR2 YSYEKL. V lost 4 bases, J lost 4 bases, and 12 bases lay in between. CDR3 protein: CASSRNGGADTQYF. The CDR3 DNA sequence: TGCGCCAGCAGCCGGAACGGGGGCGCAGATACGCAGTATTTT.

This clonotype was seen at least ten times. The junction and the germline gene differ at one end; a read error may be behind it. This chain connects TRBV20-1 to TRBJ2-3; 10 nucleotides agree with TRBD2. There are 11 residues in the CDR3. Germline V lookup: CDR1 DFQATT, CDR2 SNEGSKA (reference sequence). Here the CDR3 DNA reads TGCAGTGCCAATGGGAGCGGGGGGGTTCGTTTT. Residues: CSANGSGGVRF.

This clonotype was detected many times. The CDR3 bases are TGTGCCAGCAGATTGGCGGACGCATTCTATGGCTACACCTTC. Translation gives CASRLADAFYGYTF. This rearrangement joins TRBV28 to TRBJ1-2, with D hard to call. V lost 6 bases and J 4 bases, leaving 15 bases between the germline ends. There are 14 residues in the CDR3. CDR1 and CDR2 (germline): MDHEN, SYDVKM.

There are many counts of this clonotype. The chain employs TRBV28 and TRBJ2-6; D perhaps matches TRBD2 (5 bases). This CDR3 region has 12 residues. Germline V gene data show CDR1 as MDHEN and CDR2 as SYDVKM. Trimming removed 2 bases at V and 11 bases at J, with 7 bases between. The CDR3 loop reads CASSLSGYVLTF. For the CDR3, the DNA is TGTGCCAGCAGTTTAAGCGGTTACGTCCTGACTTTC. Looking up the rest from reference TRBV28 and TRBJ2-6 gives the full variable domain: DVKVTQSSRYLVKRTGEKVFLECVQDMDHENMFWYRQDPGLGLRLIYFSYDVKMKEKGDIPEGYSVSREKKERFSLILESASTNQTSMYLCASSLSGYVLTFGAGSRLTVL.

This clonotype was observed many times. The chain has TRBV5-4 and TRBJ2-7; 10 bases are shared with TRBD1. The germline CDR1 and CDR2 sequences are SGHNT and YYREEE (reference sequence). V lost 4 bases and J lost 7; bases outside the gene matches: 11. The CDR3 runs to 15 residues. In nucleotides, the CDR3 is TGTGCCAGCAGCCTGCCGGGACAGGGGATTGATGAGCAGTACTTC. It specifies CASSLPGQGIDEQYF.

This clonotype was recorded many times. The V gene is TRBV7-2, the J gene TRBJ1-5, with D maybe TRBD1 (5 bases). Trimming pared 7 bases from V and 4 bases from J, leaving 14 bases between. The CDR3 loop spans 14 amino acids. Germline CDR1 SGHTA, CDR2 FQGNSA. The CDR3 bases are TGTGCCAGCACCGATAAGAGGGGAAATCAGCCCCAGCATTTT. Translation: CASTDKRGNQPQHF.

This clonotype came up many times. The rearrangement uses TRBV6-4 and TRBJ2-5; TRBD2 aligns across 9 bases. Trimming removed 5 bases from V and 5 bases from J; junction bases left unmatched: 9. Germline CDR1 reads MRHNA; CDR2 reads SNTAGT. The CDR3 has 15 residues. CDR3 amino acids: CASSHRASGTETQYF. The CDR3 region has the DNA TGTGCCAGCAGTCATCGGGCTAGCGGGACGGAGACCCAGTACTTC.

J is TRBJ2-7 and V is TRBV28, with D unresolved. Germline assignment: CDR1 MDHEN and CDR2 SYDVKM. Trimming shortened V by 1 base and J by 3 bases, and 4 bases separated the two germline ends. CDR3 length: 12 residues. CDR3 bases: TGTGCCAGCAGTTTATCGGACTACGAGCAGTACTTC. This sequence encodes CASSLSDYEQYF.

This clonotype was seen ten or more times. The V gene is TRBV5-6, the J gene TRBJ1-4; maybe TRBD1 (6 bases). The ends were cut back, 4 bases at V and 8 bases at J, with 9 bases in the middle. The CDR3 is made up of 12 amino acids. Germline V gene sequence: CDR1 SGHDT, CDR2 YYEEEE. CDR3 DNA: TGTGCCAGCAGCCGGGGGCAGGAAAAACTGTTTTTT. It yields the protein CASSRGQEKLFF.

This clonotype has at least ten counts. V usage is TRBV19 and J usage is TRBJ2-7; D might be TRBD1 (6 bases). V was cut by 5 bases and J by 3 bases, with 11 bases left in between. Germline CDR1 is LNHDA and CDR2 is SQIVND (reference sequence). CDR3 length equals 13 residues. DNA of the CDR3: TGTGCCAGTAGTTGGGACATCTTCTACGAGCAGTACTTC. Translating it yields CASSWDIFYEQYF.

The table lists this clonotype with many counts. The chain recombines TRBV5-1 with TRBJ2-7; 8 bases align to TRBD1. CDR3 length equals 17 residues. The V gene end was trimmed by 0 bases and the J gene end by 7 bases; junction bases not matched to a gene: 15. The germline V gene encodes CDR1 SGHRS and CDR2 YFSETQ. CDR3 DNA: TGCGCCAGCAGCTTGGGAGACAGGGGCTCAGCCTACGAGGAGCAGTACTTC. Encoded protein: CASSLGDRGSAYEEQYF.

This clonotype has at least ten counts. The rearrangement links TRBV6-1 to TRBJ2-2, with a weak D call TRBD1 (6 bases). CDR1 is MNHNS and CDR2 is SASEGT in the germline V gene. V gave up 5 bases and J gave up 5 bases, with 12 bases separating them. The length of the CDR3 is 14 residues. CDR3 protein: CASSSHRDTGELFF. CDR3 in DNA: TGTGCCAGCAGTTCCCACAGGGATACCGGGGAGCTGTTTTTT.

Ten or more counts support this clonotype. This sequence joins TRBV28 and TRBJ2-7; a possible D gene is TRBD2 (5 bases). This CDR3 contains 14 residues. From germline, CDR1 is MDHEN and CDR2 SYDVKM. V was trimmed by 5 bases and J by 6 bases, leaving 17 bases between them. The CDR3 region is CASSPPLVLGEQYF. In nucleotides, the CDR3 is TGTGCCAGCAGTCCCCCACTAGTGCTGGGCGAGCAGTACTTC.

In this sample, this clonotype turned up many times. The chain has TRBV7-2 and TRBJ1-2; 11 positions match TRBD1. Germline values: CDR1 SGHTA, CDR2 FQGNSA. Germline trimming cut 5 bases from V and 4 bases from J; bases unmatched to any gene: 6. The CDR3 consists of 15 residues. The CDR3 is CASSQGQGVAYGYTF. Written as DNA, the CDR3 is TGTGCCAGCAGCCAGGGACAGGGGGTGGCCTATGGCTACACCTTC.

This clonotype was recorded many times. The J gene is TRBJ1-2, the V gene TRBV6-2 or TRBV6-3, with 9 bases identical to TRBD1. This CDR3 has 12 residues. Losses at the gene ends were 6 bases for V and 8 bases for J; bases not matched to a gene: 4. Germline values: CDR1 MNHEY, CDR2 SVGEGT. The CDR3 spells CASSRTGAGYTF. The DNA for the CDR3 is TGTGCCAGCAGCCGGACAGGGGCCGGCTACACCTTC.